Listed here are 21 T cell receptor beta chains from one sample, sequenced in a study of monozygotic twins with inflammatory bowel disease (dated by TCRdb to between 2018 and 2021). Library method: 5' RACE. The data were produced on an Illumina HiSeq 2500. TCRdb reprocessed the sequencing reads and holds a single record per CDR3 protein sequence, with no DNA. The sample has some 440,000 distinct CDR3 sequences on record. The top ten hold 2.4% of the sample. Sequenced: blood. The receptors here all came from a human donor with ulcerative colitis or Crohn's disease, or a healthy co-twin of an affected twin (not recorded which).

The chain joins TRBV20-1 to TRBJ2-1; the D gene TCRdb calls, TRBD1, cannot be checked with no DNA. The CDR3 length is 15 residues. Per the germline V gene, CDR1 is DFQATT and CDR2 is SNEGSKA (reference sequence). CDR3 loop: CSALQTGGGHNEQFF.

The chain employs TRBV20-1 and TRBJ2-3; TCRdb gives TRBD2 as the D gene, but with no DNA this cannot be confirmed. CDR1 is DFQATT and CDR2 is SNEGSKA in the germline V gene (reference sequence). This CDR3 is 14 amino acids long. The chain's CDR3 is CSAKLSGPTDTQYF.

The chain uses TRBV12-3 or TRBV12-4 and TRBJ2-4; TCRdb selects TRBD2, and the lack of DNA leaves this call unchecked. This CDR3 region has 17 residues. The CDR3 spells CASSAGQGLEFKNIQYF.

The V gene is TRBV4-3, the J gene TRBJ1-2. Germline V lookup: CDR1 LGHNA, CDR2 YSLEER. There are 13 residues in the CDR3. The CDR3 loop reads CASSQDTGYGYTF.

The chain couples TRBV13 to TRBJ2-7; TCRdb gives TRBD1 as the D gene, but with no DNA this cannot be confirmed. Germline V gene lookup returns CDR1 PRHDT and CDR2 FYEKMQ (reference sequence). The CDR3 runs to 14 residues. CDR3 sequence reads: CASSLTGLTYEQYF.

CDR3 region: CASTLGGQLQTQYF. This sequence joins TRBV28 and TRBJ2-5; absent DNA, TCRdb's TRBD1 call cannot be checked. The CDR3 runs to 14 residues. CDR1 and CDR2 (germline): MDHEN, SYDVKM.

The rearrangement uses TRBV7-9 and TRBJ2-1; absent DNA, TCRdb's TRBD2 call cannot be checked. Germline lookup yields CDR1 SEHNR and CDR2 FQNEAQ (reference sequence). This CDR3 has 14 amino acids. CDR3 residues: CASSSLGGGLGQFF.

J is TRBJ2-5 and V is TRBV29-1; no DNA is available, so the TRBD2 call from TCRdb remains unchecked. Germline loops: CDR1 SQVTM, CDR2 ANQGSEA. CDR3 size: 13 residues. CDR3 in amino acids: CSVLAGGLETQYF.

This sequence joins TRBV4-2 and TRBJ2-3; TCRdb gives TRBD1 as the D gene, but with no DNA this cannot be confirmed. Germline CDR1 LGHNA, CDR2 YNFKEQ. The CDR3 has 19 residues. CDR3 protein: CASSDRGGLRDIDTDTQYF.

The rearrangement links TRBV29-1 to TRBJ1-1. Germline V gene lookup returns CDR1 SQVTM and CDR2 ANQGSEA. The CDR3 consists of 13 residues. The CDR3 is CSVEDLMNTEAFF.

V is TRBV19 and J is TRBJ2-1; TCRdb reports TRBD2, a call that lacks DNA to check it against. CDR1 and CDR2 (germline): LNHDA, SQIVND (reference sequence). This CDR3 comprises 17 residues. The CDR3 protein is CASSIALTRRNHNEQFF.

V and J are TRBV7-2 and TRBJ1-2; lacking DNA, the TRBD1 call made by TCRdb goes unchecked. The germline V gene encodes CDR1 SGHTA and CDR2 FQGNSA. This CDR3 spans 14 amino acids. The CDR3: CASSSTGGDYGYTF. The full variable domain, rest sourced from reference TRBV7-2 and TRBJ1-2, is GAGVSQSPSNKVTEKGKDVELRCDPISGHTALYWYRQSLGQGLEFLIYFQGNSAPDKSGLPSDRFSAERTGGSVSTLTIQRTQQEDSAVYLCASSSTGGDYGYTFGSGTRLTVV.

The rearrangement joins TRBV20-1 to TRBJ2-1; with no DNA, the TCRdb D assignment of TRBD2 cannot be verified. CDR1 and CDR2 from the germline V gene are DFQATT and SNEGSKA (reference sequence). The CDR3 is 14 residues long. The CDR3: CSASPSGSGYEQFF.

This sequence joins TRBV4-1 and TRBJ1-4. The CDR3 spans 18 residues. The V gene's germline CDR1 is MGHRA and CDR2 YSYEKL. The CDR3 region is CASSQEGVRADRNEKLFF.

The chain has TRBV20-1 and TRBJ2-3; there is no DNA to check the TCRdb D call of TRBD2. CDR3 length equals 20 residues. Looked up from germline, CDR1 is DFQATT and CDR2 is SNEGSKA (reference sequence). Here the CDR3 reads CSASAILAGGMPQSSDTQYF.

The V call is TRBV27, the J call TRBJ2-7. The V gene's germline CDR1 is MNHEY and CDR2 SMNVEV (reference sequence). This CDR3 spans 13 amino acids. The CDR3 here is CASSLTSDYEQYF.

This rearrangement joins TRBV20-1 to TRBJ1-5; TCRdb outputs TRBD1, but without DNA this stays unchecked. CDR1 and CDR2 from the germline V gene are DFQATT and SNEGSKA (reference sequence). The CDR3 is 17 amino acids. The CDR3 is CSANLSGDRGRGQPQHF.

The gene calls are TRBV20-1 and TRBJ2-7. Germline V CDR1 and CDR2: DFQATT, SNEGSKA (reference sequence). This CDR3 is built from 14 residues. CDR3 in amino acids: CSARVPGDGYEQYF.

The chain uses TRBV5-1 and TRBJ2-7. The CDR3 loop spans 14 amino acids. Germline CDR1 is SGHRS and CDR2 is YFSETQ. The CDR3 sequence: CASSLVADSYEQYF.

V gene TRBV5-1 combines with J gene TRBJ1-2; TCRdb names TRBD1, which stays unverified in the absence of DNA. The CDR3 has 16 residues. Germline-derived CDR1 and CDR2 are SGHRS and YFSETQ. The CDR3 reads CASSSLRGEGDYGYTF. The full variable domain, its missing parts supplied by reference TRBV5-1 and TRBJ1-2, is KAGVTQTPRYLIKTRGQQVTLSCSPISGHRSVSWYQQTPGQGLQFLFEYFSETQRNKGNFPGRFSGRQFSNSRSEMNVSTLELGDSALYLCASSSLRGEGDYGYTFGSGTRLTVV.

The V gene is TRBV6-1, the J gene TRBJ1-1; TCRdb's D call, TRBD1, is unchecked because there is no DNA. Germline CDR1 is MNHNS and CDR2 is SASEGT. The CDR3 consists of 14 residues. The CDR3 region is CASTPRTGDTEAFF.